The 24 T cell receptor beta chains presented below share a single source sample, sequenced in a study of shared clonotypes between healthy human individuals. Clones were sequenced by immunoSEQ multiplex PCR, and TCRdb holds only the in-frame ones, with some missing. The sample has 1.5 million to 1.9 million clones; 98% are singletons. Sequenced material: naive CD4+ T cells sorted from blood. Indicated subset: CD45RA+ positively selected. The receptors here all came from a man aged 25 to 40 in good health.

V gene TRBV4-2 combines with J gene TRBJ2-1, with D unresolved. CDR3 length: 16 residues. V was trimmed by 2 bases and J by 0 bases, leaving 11 bases between them. Per germline, CDR1 LGHNA and CDR2 YNFKEQ. The CDR3 protein is CASSQYTASSYNEQFF. The CDR3 DNA reads TGTGCCAGCAGCCAATATACAGCAAGCTCCTACAATGAGCAGTTCTTC.

The table lists this clone with a count of one. This chain connects TRBV29-1 to TRBJ2-2, with D possibly being TRBD1 (6 bases). The length of the CDR3 is 17 residues. Germline CDR1 and CDR2: SQVTM and ANQGSEA. V gave up 4 bases and J gave up 1 base, with 19 bases separating them. The chain's CDR3 is CSVGQGLLVGNTGELFF. As DNA, the CDR3 is TGCAGCGTTGGTCAGGGGCTCTTAGTAGGGAACACCGGGGAGCTGTTTTTT.

This clone showed up just once. The chain carries TRBV28 and TRBJ2-6; no clear D. The CDR3 is made up of 15 amino acids. From germline, CDR1 is MDHEN and CDR2 SYDVKM. Trimming pared 7 bases from V and 1 base from J, leaving 11 bases between. The CDR3 spells CASTQGGSGANVLTF. The DNA for the CDR3 is TGTGCCAGCACCCAAGGCGGTTCTGGGGCCAACGTCCTGACTTTC. The whole variable domain, filled in from reference TRBV28 and TRBJ2-6, reads DVKVTQSSRYLVKRTGEKVFLECVQDMDHENMFWYRQDPGLGLRLIYFSYDVKMKEKGDIPEGYSVSREKKERFSLILESASTNQTSMYLCASTQGGSGANVLTFGAGSRLTVL.

The chain is built from TRBV5-1 and TRBJ1-1, with D possibly matching TRBD1 (6 bases). CDR1 is SGHRS and CDR2 is YFSETQ in the germline V gene. The CDR3 sequence is 13 residues long. Trimming left V 5 bases short and J 6 bases short, with 14 bases between. The CDR3 protein is CASRNREGAEAFF. The CDR3 bases are TGCGCCAGCAGGAACAGGGAAGGCGCTGAAGCTTTCTTT.

The chain has TRBV9 and TRBJ2-3; 13 bases are a match to TRBD2. The ends lost 4 bases at V and 3 bases at J; junction bases unmatched: 11. The CDR3 length is 18 residues. Germline loops: CDR1 SGDLS, CDR2 YYNGEE. CDR3 amino acids: CASSRVTRLAGGTDTQYF. The CDR3 nucleotides read TGTGCCAGCAGCCGTGTTACGAGACTAGCGGGAGGAACAGATACGCAGTATTTT.

This clone was seen only once. The chain employs TRBV11-2 and TRBJ2-2; 9 nucleotides align to TRBD1. CDR1 is SGHAT, CDR2 FQNNGV, per germline. Trimming at V came to 4 bases and at J to 7 bases, leaving 19 bases not matched to a gene. The CDR3 is 19 residues long. The CDR3 coding sequence is TGTGCCAGCAGCTCCTCCATTGATTTCATGACAGGGGGACACGGGGAGCTGTTTTTT. This sequence encodes CASSSSIDFMTGGHGELFF.

This clone was observed a single time. V is TRBV6-6 and J is TRBJ2-5, with D perhaps matching TRBD2 (6 bases). With 5 bases removed from V and 2 bases from J, the gap between germline ends came to 15 bases. This CDR3 is built from 15 residues. In germline, CDR1 is MNHNY, CDR2 SVGAGI (reference sequence). CDR3 sequence reads: CASSQGGRGQETQYF. The CDR3, as DNA: TGTGCCAGCAGTCAGGGAGGACGGGGGCAAGAGACCCAGTACTTC.

The CDR3 sequence is CATSRGAGGTEAFF. Written as DNA, the CDR3 is TGTGCCACCAGCAGAGGAGCGGGTGGCACTGAAGCTTTCTTT. The rearrangement joins TRBV15 to TRBJ1-1; D unclear. Trimming took off 1 base at V and 4 bases at J, with 10 bases between the two ends. CDR1 LNHNV and CDR2 YYDKDF come from the germline V gene (reference sequence). This CDR3 has 14 amino acids.

The chain couples TRBV5-4 to TRBJ2-3, with D possibly matching TRBD1 (7 bases). Germline CDR1 reads SGHNT; CDR2 reads YYREEE (reference sequence). The CDR3 is 16 residues long. The V end was cut by 7 bases, the J end by 3 bases, with 21 bases between. This CDR3 reads CASQQGGPQKTDTQYF. CDR3 DNA sequence: TGTGCCAGCCAGCAGGGGGGACCTCAAAAAACAGATACGCAGTATTTT.

The chain has TRBV9 and TRBJ2-1, with 10 positions matching TRBD2. V lost 0 bases and J lost 6; bases outside the gene matches: 3. This CDR3 has 15 residues. The germline V gene encodes CDR1 SGDLS and CDR2 YYNGEE. In DNA, the CDR3 is TGTGCCAGCAGCGTAGAACTAGCGGGGTCCAATGAGCAGTTCTTC. Translating it yields CASSVELAGSNEQFF. The complete variable domain, with remaining parts taken from reference TRBV9 and TRBJ2-1, reads DSGVTQTPKHLITATGQRVTLRCSPRSGDLSVYWYQQSLDQGLQFLIQYYNGEERAKGNILERFSAQQFPDLHSELNLSSLELGDSALYFCASSVELAGSNEQFFGPGTRLTVL.

The chain employs TRBV20-1 and TRBJ2-1; the match to TRBD1 covers 7 bases. CDR3 length equals 11 residues. CDR1 and CDR2 from the germline V gene are DFQATT and SNEGSKA (reference sequence). The CDR3 is CSEGAANEQFF. The CDR3 nucleotides read TGCAGCGAGGGGGCGGCCAATGAGCAGTTCTTC.

J is TRBJ2-5 and V is TRBV6-1; 8 bases agree with TRBD1. The germline CDR1 and CDR2 sequences are MNHNS and SASEGT. CDR3 length: 14 residues. The ends lost 6 bases at V and 5 bases at J; junction bases unmatched: 8. The DNA for the CDR3 is TGTGCCAGCAGGCAGGACAGGGTGAGGGAGACCCAGTACTTC. As protein: CASRQDRVRETQYF.

V and J are TRBV7-8 and TRBJ2-1; tentative D call: TRBD2 (6 bases). Germline V gene sequence: CDR1 SGHVS, CDR2 FQNEAQ. The V gene lost 2 bases and the J gene lost 7 bases, with 30 bases spanning the gap. CDR3 size: 20 residues. The CDR3: CASSLRALRRGDSAGNEQFF. The DNA for the CDR3 is TGTGCCAGCAGCTTACGAGCGTTGCGGCGCGGGGATAGCGCTGGTAATGAGCAGTTCTTC.

The chain uses TRBV7-9 and TRBJ2-7; D gene uncertain. V lost 2 bases, J lost 7 bases, and 12 bases lay in between. CDR3 length: 13 amino acids. Per germline, CDR1 SEHNR and CDR2 FQNEAQ (reference sequence). The CDR3 is CASSLPGVREQYF. CDR3 nucleotide sequence: TGTGCCAGCAGCTTACCAGGAGTCAGGGAGCAGTACTTC.

The chain has TRBV15 and TRBJ2-5; the match to TRBD1 covers 7 bases. Losses at the gene ends were 4 bases for V and 1 base for J; bases not matched to a gene: 3. Per the germline V gene, CDR1 is LNHNV and CDR2 is YYDKDF (reference sequence). The CDR3 totals 14 residues. CDR3 in amino acids: CATSMWDSQETQYF. The CDR3, as DNA: TGTGCCACCAGCATGTGGGACAGCCAAGAGACCCAGTACTTC.

The J gene is TRBJ1-1, the V gene TRBV2; D call uncertain. CDR3 size: 15 residues. Per the germline V gene, CDR1 is SNHLY and CDR2 is FYNNEI. The V and J ends lost 7 bases and 2 bases respectively, with 17 bases between them. CDR3 nucleotide sequence: TGTGCCAGCATAGGACGGAGGAAAGAAAACACTGAAGCTTTCTTT. Amino acid sequence: CASIGRRKENTEAFF.

As DNA, the CDR3 is TGCGCCAGCAGCTTGACAGTTTCGGGGGTCATGAACACTGAAGCTTTCTTT. Its translation: CASSLTVSGVMNTEAFF. The gene calls are TRBV5-1 and TRBJ1-1; maybe TRBD1 (5 bases). Germline loops: CDR1 SGHRS, CDR2 YFSETQ. This CDR3 is 17 amino acids long. Trimming removed 1 base from V and 0 bases from J, with 16 bases in between.

The chain is built from TRBV28 and TRBJ2-7, with D perhaps being TRBD1 or TRBD2 (5 bases each). The germline V gene has CDR1 MDHEN and CDR2 SYDVKM. V was shortened by 2 bases and J by 4 bases, with 15 bases between the two germline ends. CDR3 length: 15 amino acids. The CDR3 sequence is CASSLGGAIPYEQYF. The CDR3 DNA reads as TGTGCCAGCAGTTTAGGGGGAGCGATCCCTTACGAGCAGTACTTC. Combining the CDR3 with reference TRBV28 and TRBJ2-7 gives the whole variable domain DVKVTQSSRYLVKRTGEKVFLECVQDMDHENMFWYRQDPGLGLRLIYFSYDVKMKEKGDIPEGYSVSREKKERFSLILESASTNQTSMYLCASSLGGAIPYEQYFGPGTRLTVT.

The chain carries TRBV20-1 and TRBJ2-7; TRBD1 aligns across 8 bases. The CDR3 length is 11 residues. Germline V gene sequence: CDR1 DFQATT, CDR2 SNEGSKA (reference sequence). V trimming: 5 bases; J trimming: 6 bases; junction bases outside the gene matches: 3. In DNA, the CDR3 is TGCAGTGCTCCGGACAGGGTCGAGCAGTACTTC. Residues: CSAPDRVEQYF.

DNA of the CDR3: TGTGCCACCAGCCCCGGACTAGCGGGAGGGTATCTTTCGAACACCGGGGAGCTGTTTTTT. Protein product: CATSPGLAGGYLSNTGELFF. This chain connects TRBV15 to TRBJ2-2, with 15 nucleotides matching TRBD2. The V segment lost 5 bases and the J segment 0 bases; nucleotides outside the gene matches: 10. Per germline, CDR1 LNHNV and CDR2 YYDKDF (reference sequence). CDR3 size: 20 residues.

The CDR3 nucleotides read TGTGCCAGCTCACCACTGAGTCAGATGGACACCGGGGAGCTGTTTTTT. The encoded protein is CASSPLSQMDTGELFF. The chain uses TRBV18 and TRBJ2-2; D not certain. V lost 1 base to trimming and J lost 3 bases, with 12 bases between them. The germline V gene encodes CDR1 KGHSH and CDR2 LQKENI. The CDR3 is 16 amino acids.

Regarding this clone: The germline gene is not matched at one end of the junction; a read error may be the cause. This chain joins TRBV27 and TRBJ1-1; no clear D gene. The CDR3 loop spans 8 amino acids. CDR1 MNHEY and CDR2 SMNVEV come from the germline V gene (reference sequence). CDR3 bases: TGTGCCAGCACTGGAGCTTTCTTT. Translated: CASTGAFF.

This chain uses TRBV7-9 with TRBJ2-7, with D perhaps matching TRBD1 (7 bases). Germline V gene lookup returns CDR1 SEHNR and CDR2 FQNEAQ (reference sequence). Trimming stripped 10 bases from V and 4 bases from J, with 11 bases between. The CDR3 sequence is 11 residues long. The CDR3 bases are TGTGCCACGGAGGGGGCGTACGAGCAGTACTTC. Translation: CATEGAYEQYF.

The chain is built from TRBV2 and TRBJ1-1; TRBD1 agrees at 7 bases. CDR1 and CDR2 (germline): SNHLY, FYNNEI. This CDR3 has 13 amino acids. J lost 3 bases, V lost 6 bases, and 4 bases had no gene match. The CDR3 nucleotides read TGTGCCAGCAGGGGGGACAGACACACTGAAGCTTTCTTT. This translates into CASRGDRHTEAFF.